This TCR beta chain was sequenced for a study of blood T cell repertoires in COVID-19 (TCRdb year 2020). A note on the overall study: Samples from collaborators originated in the United States, Italy and Spain and spanned both the acute and convalescent phases of COVID-19. The prospective study material was composed of cDNA or gDNA derived from T cells, B-cell-depleted T cells, or PBMCs. Deeply sampled blood TCRbeta repertoires from subjects exposed to, actively infected with, or recovered from COVID-19 were included in the dataset. The repertoires were released in a freely available public database intended as a resource for research on the immune response to SARS-CoV-2. Samples were obtained from the ongoing ImmuneRACE study (first 160 participants) and from some 1,300 subjects provided by 6 global collaborators. Sample metadata almost always included a de-identified subject ID, COVID-19 status, age in years and sex. Where available, HLA class I and class II types were obtained from metadata supplied by the sample provider rather than from assay-based typing. General conclusions and limits of the study: How much clinical and demographic metadata was included differed by source and by participant, and the metadata was provided uncurated.

At the junction V is shortened by 4 bases and J by 7 bases, with 13 bases in between. The germline V gene specifies MDHEN as CDR1 and SYDVKM as CDR2. Measured from the cysteine to the phenylalanine, the CDR3 is 13 residues long. The sequence is cut down to CDR3 DNA, 39 bases in frame from base 1. TCRbeta CDR3 regions were amplified from genomic DNA using the immunoSEQ Assay, a bias-controlled multiplex PCR. The original methods were these. Nucleated cell counts per sample were estimated from amplification of reference gene primers within the assay. Sequence reads were collapsed and filtered to measure the absolute abundance of every unique TCRbeta CDR3 rearrangement. For each sample, productive Simpson clonality was calculated by taking the square root of Simpson's diversity index across productive rearrangements. The clones in this table, taken by TCRdb from immuneACCESS, are in-frame only. Not every clone is retained; where verified, under half of the shortfall comes from an unresolved V gene, and the cause of the rest is unknown. Clone size and the V and J calls come from that table; the DNA yielded D and trimming. The sample profile shows over 150,000 clones; roughly 87% of them were found once. Jointly, the top ten make up 2% to 2.5% of the sample.

Participants in the prospective study were aged 18 to 89 years, lived in approximately 26 United States geographic areas, and enrolled through a virtual design. Cohort assignment in the prospective study relied on participant-reported clinical history from a screening survey and a study questionnaire. Recovered participants in ImmuneRACE Cohort 3 were defined as having two consecutive negative NP/OP PCR tests, clearance from a healthcare professional, or resolution of symptoms. Each participant in the prospective study had whole blood, serum and a nasopharyngeal or oropharyngeal swab collected by mobile phlebotomists. Prospective study participants could optionally give additional blood draws and questionnaires over an approximately 2-month period. Before DNA extraction, prospective study blood samples were shipped either frozen or at room temperature. As for this clone: Its cognate antigen has yet to be identified. No base qualities exist here, and no much larger clone lies one base off it.

Sequencing used PBMCs or T cells enriched from blood (not recorded which). The receptor's source is a woman in her 30s who had recovered from COVID-19. The sequence is built from TRBV28 and TRBJ1-2; 6 matching bases give a weak D call of TRBD1. In nucleotides, the sequence is TGTGCCAGCAGTTCAACAGGGTTTACTGGCTACACCTTC. The encoded protein is CASSSTGFTGYTF.